This T cell receptor (beta chain) is drawn from a study of blood T cell repertoires in COVID-19. Across the study: In each case, the material was cDNA or gDNA derived from T cells, B-cell-depleted T cells, or PBMCs.

Measured with immunoSEQ multiplex PCR; TCRdb has only the in-frame clones, and not every one. The sample has about 480,000 clones, around nine tenths seen once. Germline-derived CDR1 and CDR2 are SGHNT and YENEEA. Losses at the gene ends were 2 bases for V and 6 bases for J; bases not matched to a gene: 3. The CDR3 is made up of 15 amino acids. Sequenced sample: peripheral blood. The chain couples TRBV11-3 to TRBJ2-2; TRBD2 matches 10 bases. The receptor was isolated from a woman aged 25 to 39 with acute or convalescent COVID-19. The CDR3 here is CASSLSGGAAGELFF. CDR3 nucleotide sequence: TGTGCCAGCAGCTTAAGCGGGGGGGCAGCCGGGGAGCTGTTTTTT.